The rows below give T cell receptor beta chains drawn from one sample of a study of blood T cell repertoires in COVID-19. Assay used: immunoSEQ multiplex PCR; TCRdb lists only in-frame clones, some missing. The table shows some 200,000 clones, with about three quarters occurring only once. Input material: peripheral blood. Receptors were obtained from a woman between 65 and 79 years old with acute or convalescent COVID-19. Each CDR3 is given with its conserved first and last residue. D genes are given only for firm matches. Where a row states a size, it is once, few, many or the class of an expanded clone; other rows omit it.

D gene: TRBD1
clone size: -
V gene: TRBV7-3
J gene: TRBJ2-7
CDR3 protein: CASSLEGRGTAVQYF
CDR3 DNA: TGTGCCAGCAGCTTAGAGGGTAGGGGGACAGCAGTACAGTACTTC

D gene: -
clone size: -
V gene: TRBV2
J gene: TRBJ1-5
CDR3 protein: CASRSGGVGQPQHF
CDR3 DNA: TGTGCCAGCAGGTCCGGGGGAGTGGGTCAGCCCCAGCATTTT

D gene: -
clone size: -
V gene: TRBV6-1
J gene: TRBJ2-3
CDR3 protein: CASSDLITDTQYF
CDR3 DNA: TGTGCCAGCAGTGATCTAATCACAGATACGCAGTATTTT

D gene: TRBD1
clone size: -
V gene: TRBV29-1
J gene: TRBJ2-3
CDR3 protein: CSVLRTGGSDTQYF
CDR3 DNA: TGCAGCGTCTTAAGGACAGGGGGCTCAGATACGCAGTATTTT

D gene: TRBD2
clone size: -
V gene: TRBV3-1/TRBV3-2
J gene: TRBJ2-3
CDR3 protein: CASSQERASGGDTQYF
CDR3 DNA: TGTGCCAGCAGCCAAGAGAGGGCTAGCGGGGGAGATACGCAGTATTTT

D gene: -
clone size: -
V gene: TRBV25-1
J gene: TRBJ1-6
CDR3 protein: CASKRAQGSPLHF
CDR3 DNA: TGTGCCAGCAAACGGGCCCAGGGATCACCCCTCCACTTT

D gene: TRBD1
clone size: -
V gene: TRBV11-2
J gene: TRBJ2-6
CDR3 protein: CASSLAGTGGANVLTF
CDR3 DNA: TGTGCCAGCAGCTTAGCCGGGACAGGGGGGGCCAACGTCCTGACTTTC

D gene: -
clone size: -
V gene: TRBV6-2/TRBV6-3
J gene: TRBJ1-5
CDR3 protein: CASSYDLGGNQPQHF
CDR3 DNA: TGTGCCAGCAGTTACGACCTGGGAGGCAATCAGCCCCAGCATTTT

D gene: TRBD1
clone size: once
V gene: TRBV19
J gene: TRBJ1-2
CDR3 protein: CASLDRVFGYTF
CDR3 DNA: TGTGCCAGTCTAGACAGGGTCTTTGGCTACACCTTC

D gene: TRBD1
clone size: -
V gene: TRBV6-5
J gene: TRBJ1-4
CDR3 protein: CASRTTGTGNEKLFF
CDR3 DNA: TGTGCCAGCAGAACCACCGGGACAGGGAATGAAAAACTGTTTTTT

D gene: -
clone size: -
V gene: TRBV3-1/TRBV3-2
J gene: TRBJ2-2
CDR3 protein: CASSSGRGYTGELFF
CDR3 DNA: TGTGCCAGCAGCTCTGGGCGGGGTTACACCGGGGAGCTGTTTTTT

D gene: -
clone size: -
V gene: TRBV7-3
J gene: TRBJ2-3
CDR3 protein: CASSSRSPTDTQYF
CDR3 DNA: TGTGCCAGCAGCTCTAGATCACCGACAGATACGCAGTATTTT

D gene: TRBD1
clone size: -
V gene: TRBV6-5
J gene: TRBJ1-3
CDR3 protein: CASSYSTGGNTIYF
CDR3 DNA: TGTGCCAGCAGTTACTCGACAGGGGGTAACACCATATATTTT

D gene: -
clone size: -
V gene: TRBV9
J gene: TRBJ2-5
CDR3 protein: CASSGYGGEVETQYF
CDR3 DNA: TGTGCCAGCAGCGGCTACGGGGGAGAGGTAGAGACCCAGTACTTC

D gene: TRBD1
clone size: -
V gene: TRBV20-1
J gene: TRBJ1-2
CDR3 protein: CSASRAGTAFRVGGYTF
CDR3 DNA: TGCAGTGCTAGTCGGGCGGGGACAGCTTTTAGAGTGGGTGGCTACACCTTC

D gene: -
clone size: -
V gene: TRBV6-4
J gene: TRBJ1-6
CDR3 protein: CASSPGPLRPLHF
CDR3 DNA: TGTGCCAGCAGTCCAGGCCCGTTAAGACCCCTCCACTTT

D gene: TRBD1
clone size: -
V gene: TRBV6-2/TRBV6-3
J gene: TRBJ1-5
CDR3 protein: CASSSPDRGYQPQHF
CDR3 DNA: TGTGCCAGCAGTTCCCCGGACAGGGGTTATCAGCCCCAGCATTTT